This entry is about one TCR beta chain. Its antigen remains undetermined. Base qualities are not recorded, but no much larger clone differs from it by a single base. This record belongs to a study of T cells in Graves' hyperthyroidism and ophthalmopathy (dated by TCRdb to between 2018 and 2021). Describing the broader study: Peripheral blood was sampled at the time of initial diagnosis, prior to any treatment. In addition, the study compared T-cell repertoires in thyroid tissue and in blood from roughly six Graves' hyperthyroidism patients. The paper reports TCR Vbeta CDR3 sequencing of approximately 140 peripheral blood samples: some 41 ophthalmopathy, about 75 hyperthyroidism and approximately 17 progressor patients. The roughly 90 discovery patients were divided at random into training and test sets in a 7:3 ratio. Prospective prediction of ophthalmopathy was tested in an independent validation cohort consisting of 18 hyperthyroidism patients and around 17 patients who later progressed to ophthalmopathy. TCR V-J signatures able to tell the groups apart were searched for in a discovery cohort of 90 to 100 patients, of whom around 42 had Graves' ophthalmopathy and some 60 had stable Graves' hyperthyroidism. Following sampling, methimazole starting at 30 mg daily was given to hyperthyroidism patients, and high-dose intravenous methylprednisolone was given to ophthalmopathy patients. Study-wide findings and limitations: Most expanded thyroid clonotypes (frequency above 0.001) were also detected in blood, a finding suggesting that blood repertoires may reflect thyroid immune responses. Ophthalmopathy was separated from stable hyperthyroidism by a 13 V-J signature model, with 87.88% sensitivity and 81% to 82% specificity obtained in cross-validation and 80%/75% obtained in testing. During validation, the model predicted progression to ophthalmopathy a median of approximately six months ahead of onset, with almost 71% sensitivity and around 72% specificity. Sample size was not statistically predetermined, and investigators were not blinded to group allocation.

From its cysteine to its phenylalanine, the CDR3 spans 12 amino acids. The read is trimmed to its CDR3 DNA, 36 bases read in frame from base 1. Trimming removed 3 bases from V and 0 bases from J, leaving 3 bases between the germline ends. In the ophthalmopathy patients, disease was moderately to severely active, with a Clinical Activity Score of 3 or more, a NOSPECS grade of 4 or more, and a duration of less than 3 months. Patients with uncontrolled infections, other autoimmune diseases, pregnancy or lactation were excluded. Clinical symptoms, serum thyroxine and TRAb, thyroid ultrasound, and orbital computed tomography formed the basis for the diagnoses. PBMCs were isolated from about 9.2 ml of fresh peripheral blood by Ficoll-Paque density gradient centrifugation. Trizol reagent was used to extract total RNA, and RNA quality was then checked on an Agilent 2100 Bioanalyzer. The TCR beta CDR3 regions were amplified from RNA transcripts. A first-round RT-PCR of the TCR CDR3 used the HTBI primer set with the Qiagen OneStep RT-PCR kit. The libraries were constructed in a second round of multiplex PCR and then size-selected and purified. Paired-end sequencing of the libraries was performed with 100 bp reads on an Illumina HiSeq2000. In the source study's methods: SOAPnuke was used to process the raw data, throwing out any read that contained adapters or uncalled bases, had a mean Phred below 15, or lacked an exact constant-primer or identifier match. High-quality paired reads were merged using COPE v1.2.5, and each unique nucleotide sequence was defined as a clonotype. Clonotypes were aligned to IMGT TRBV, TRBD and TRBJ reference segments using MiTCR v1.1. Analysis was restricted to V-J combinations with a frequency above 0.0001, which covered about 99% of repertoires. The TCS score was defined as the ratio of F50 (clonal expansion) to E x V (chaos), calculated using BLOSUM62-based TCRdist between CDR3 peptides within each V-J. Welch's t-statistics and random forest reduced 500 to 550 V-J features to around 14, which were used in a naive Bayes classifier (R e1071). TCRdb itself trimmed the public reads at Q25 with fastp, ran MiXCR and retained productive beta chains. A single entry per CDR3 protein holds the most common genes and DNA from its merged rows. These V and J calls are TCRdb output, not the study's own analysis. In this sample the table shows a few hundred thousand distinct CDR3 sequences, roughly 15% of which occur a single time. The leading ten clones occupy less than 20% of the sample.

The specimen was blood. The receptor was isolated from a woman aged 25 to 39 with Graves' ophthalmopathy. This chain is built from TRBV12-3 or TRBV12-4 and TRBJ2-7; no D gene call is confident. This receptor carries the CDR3 CASSFASYEQYF. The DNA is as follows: TGTGCCAGCAGTTTCGCCTCCTACGAGCAGTACTTC.